This T cell receptor (beta chain) was documented in a study of T cells in Graves' hyperthyroidism and ophthalmopathy. Across the study: The blood sample was taken at first diagnosis, before treatment began.

The CDR3 is 12 residues long. V lost 5 bases and J 4 bases, leaving 8 bases between the germline ends. CDR1 and CDR2 from the germline V gene are SGHAT and FQNNGV. It was uncontrolled infection, other autoimmune disease, pregnancy or lactation that excluded patients. Many counts were recorded for this clonotype. Its antigen remains unknown. Findings and caveats of the study: From stable hyperthyroidism, ophthalmopathy was separated by a 13 V-J model.

The investigators amplified TCR beta CDR3 regions from RNA transcripts. In the first-round RT-PCR of the TCR CDR3, the HTBI primer set was used. TCRdb processed the multiplex PCR reads anew with MiXCR; each CDR3 protein has one entry. The sample lists some 650,000 distinct CDR3 sequences, 15% to 20% seen once, with around 3.3% in the top ten. The chain is built from TRBV11-2 and TRBJ1-2, with D perhaps TRBD1 (6 bases). Sequencing was done on a sample of blood. The TCR sequence derives from a woman aged 40 to 50 with Graves' ophthalmopathy. CDR3 region: CASSDRTYGYTF. In DNA form, the CDR3 reads TGTGCCAGCAGCGACAGGACCTATGGCTACACCTTC. Based on the CDR3 plus reference TRBV11-2 and TRBJ1-2, the full variable domain is EAGVAQSPRYKIIEKRQSVAFWCNPISGHATLYWYQQILGQGPKLLIQFQNNGVVDDSQLPKDRFSAERLKGVDSTLKIQPAKLEDSAVYLCASSDRTYGYTFGSGTRLTVV.